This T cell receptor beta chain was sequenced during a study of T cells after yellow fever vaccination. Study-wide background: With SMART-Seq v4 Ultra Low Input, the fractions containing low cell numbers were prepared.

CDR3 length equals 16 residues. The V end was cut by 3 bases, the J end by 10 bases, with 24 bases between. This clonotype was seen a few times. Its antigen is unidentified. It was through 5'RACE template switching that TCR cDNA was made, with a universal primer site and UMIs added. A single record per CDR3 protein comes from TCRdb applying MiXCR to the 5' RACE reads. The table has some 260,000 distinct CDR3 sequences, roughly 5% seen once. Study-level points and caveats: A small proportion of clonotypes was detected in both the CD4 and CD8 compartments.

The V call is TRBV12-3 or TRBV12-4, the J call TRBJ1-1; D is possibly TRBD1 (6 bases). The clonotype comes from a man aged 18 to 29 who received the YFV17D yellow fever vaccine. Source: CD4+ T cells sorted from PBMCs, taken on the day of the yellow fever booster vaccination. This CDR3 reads CASSFSGGGGGLGAFF. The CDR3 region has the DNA TGTGCCAGCAGTTTCTCTGGGGGAGGGGGTGGTCTTGGAGCTTTCTTT.